The clone carrying this TCR beta chain was recorded once. The antigen is unknown. The data belong to a study of T cell responses to AZD1222 COVID-19 vaccine. Whole-study results and caveats: Reportedly, close to half of spike-specific TCRs are directed against unmutated variant regions. Donors skewed white British and female; clonal diversity was possibly underestimated. Sampling that yielded the repertoires occurred only after the peak T cell response. Two AZD1222 doses significantly raised spike-specific TCR breadth and depth over controls.

The germline gives CDR1 SEHNR, CDR2 FQNEAQ (reference sequence). There are 16 residues in the CDR3. The J segment lost 4 bases and the V segment lost 7 bases, leaving 15 bases of the junction unmatched. Repertoires were generated with immunoSEQ multiplex PCR, while TCRdb's copy carries only in-frame clones and drops some. The sample holds 120,000 or so clones, around 88% seen once. The clonotype comes from an adult in good health. The chain has TRBV7-9 and TRBJ2-7, with TRBD1 matching 8 bases. The sample in question was peripheral blood, obtained on day 0 of MenACWY control vaccination. This CDR3 reads CASTQTGANPPYEQYF. CDR3 nucleotides: TGTGCCAGCACCCAGACAGGGGCCAATCCCCCGTACGAGCAGTACTTC.